This entry lists 18 T cell receptor beta chains sequenced from one sample in a study of tumor-infiltrating lymphocytes in primary liver carcinoma. Researchers generated TCR beta cDNA from around 0.55 ug of total RNA, relying on a constant-region primer. Three nested multiplex PCR rounds of slightly modified ARM-PCR generated TCR beta libraries. TRBV1-TRBV30 forward primers and a C-beta reverse primer were used in the first two PCR rounds, which each ran for approximately 11 cycles. TCRdb ran MiXCR on the multiplex PCR reads and lists one entry per CDR3 protein. The top ten clones hold around 74% of a sample with more than 150,000 distinct CDR3 sequences, over 50% of them seen once. Germline DNA was extracted too, while blood RNA derived from unsorted whole blood. What was sequenced was peripheral blood. The receptors here all came from a man aged 35 to 55 with primary liver carcinoma and hepatitis B virus infection.

The V and J genes are TRBV5-4 and TRBJ2-3, with D perhaps being TRBD1 or TRBD2 (5 bases each). The germline V and J ends were trimmed by 4 bases and 0 bases, with 12 bases remaining between them. Germline CDR1 SGHNT, CDR2 YYREEE (reference sequence). The CDR3 covers 15 residues. The CDR3: CASSDRLTSTDTQYF. Here the CDR3 DNA reads TGTGCCAGCAGCGACAGACTAACTAGCACAGATACGCAGTATTTT.

This clonotype was observed a single time. The junction does not match germline at one end; this may be a read error. CDR3 amino acids: CSIETGGDNEQFF. CDR3 DNA: TGCAGCATTGAGACAGGGGGGGACAATGAGCAGTTCTTC. This chain uses TRBV29-1 with TRBJ2-1; 9 nucleotides align to TRBD1. The length of the CDR3 is 13 residues. Germline V gene sequence: CDR1 SQVTM, CDR2 ANQGSEA.

J is TRBJ2-1 and V is TRBV6-2 or TRBV6-3, with TRBD2 matching 14 bases. V shed 2 bases, J shed 10 bases, and the junction held 7 bases outside the gene matches. The CDR3 loop spans 16 amino acids. Germline V gene sequence: CDR1 MNHEY, CDR2 SVGEGT. CDR3 bases: TGTGCCAGCAGTTACGAGGGACTAGCGGGAGTTACCGAGCAGTTCTTC. Amino acid sequence: CASSYEGLAGVTEQFF.

The chain links TRBV11-2 to TRBJ2-3; D gene uncertain. The DNA end favors TRBJ1-5, so the J call may be wrong. Germline-derived CDR1 and CDR2 are SGHAT and FQNNGV. This CDR3 is 14 amino acids long. The CDR3 DNA sequence: TGTGCCAGCACAATAGCGGGAGTAACAGATAGGCAGCATTTT. Encoded protein: CASTIAGVTDRQHF.

To note about this clonotype: A read error may explain this, as a much larger clone is one base away. V is TRBV29-1 and J is TRBJ2-7, with D hard to call. CDR1 is SQVTM, CDR2 ANQGSEA, per germline. This CDR3 is 10 amino acids long. V was trimmed by 7 bases and J by 9 bases, leaving 13 bases between them. In DNA form, the CDR3 reads TGCAGCGCGAAGGTAGGCGGGCAGTACTTC. Translating gives CSAKVGGQYF.

In nucleotides, the CDR3 is TGTGCCAGCAGTTTGACAGGTACAGTCCAGGACACTGAAGCTTTCTTT. Translating gives CASSLTGTVQDTEAFF. The V and J genes are TRBV12-3 or TRBV12-4 and TRBJ1-1, with D possibly TRBD1 on 6 matching bases. The CDR3 length is 16 residues. The germline V and J ends were trimmed by 3 bases and 3 bases, with 17 bases remaining between them.

Details on this clonotype: A much larger clone sits a single nucleotide away, making a read error possible. The gene calls are TRBV10-3 and TRBJ2-5, with D maybe TRBD2 (6 bases). Germline CDR1 ENHRY, CDR2 SYGVKD. CDR3 size: 14 residues. The CDR3, as DNA: TGTGCCATCAGTGAGTCTAGCGGACAAGATACCCAGTACTTC. Amino acid sequence: CAISESSGQDTQYF.

As regards this clonotype: An end of the junction does not agree with germline; a read error may underlie this. The chain employs TRBV10-3 and TRBJ2-3, with D possibly being TRBD2 (6 bases). Germline assignment: CDR1 ENHRY and CDR2 SYGVKD. CDR3 length: 14 amino acids. This CDR3 reads CAISARDSGDTHYF. The DNA of the CDR3 is TGTGCCATCAGTGCCCGGGACTCGGGAGACACGCATTATTTT.

Turning to this clonotype: Given a much more abundant clone one base away, this may be a read error. The genes are TRBV4-2 and TRBJ2-3; D possibly corresponds to TRBD1 (5 bases). Germline-derived CDR1 and CDR2 are LGHNA and YNFKEQ. CDR3 size: 17 residues. CDR3 in DNA: TGTGTCAGCAGCCAAGATTTTTGGCAGGGAAGCACAGATACGCAGTATTTT. Its protein is CVSSQDFWQGSTDTQYF.

The gene calls are TRBV29-1 and TRBJ2-7; D not resolved. Germline V gene lookup returns CDR1 SQVTM and CDR2 ANQGSEA. This CDR3 is 11 amino acids long. Deletions cut 7 bases from V and 2 bases from J, with 9 bases between. In DNA form, the CDR3 reads TGCAGCGCTGATACAACCTACGAGCAGTACTTC. This encodes CSADTTYEQYF.

Turning to this clonotype: The conserved closing phenylalanine or tryptophan is absent in this CDR3, likely reflecting a read error. The V gene is TRBV11-1, the J gene TRBJ1-1; D call uncertain. This CDR3 contains 14 residues. From germline, CDR1 is SGHAT and CDR2 FQDESV (reference sequence). CDR3 coding DNA: TGTGCTAGCAGCGCCAGAGAAAGGAACACTGAAGCTTTCTAT. This gives the protein CASSARERNTEAFY.

This sequence joins TRBV6-6 and TRBJ2-2, with 10 bases lining up with TRBD2. The CDR3 extends over 17 amino acids. Germline trimming cut 2 bases from V and 6 bases from J; bases unmatched to any gene: 9. Per germline, CDR1 MNHNY and CDR2 SVGAGI (reference sequence). The CDR3 DNA reads as TGTGCCAGCAGTTACATCGGGGCTAGCGGGAGTTCCGGGGAGCTGTTTTTT. This encodes CASSYIGASGSSGELFF.

As regards this clonotype: This sequence may be a read error, since a much larger clone differs from it by one base. The chain joins TRBV29-1 to TRBJ2-7; D gene ambiguous. Germline assignment: CDR1 SQVTM and CDR2 ANQGSEA. The length of the CDR3 is 11 residues. CDR3 loop: CSVEWAYGQYF. The CDR3 DNA is TGCAGCGTTGAATGGGCCTACGGGCAGTACTTC.

Concerning this clonotype: It may be a read error: a sequence one base away is much more abundant. This chain links TRBV6-5 with TRBJ2-7; 14 bases are shared with TRBD2. This CDR3 spans 14 amino acids. Looked up from germline, CDR1 is MNHEY and CDR2 is SVGAGI. The V segment lost 4 bases and the J segment 7 bases; nucleotides outside the gene matches: 3. CDR3 sequence reads: CASSCGLAGGEQYF. For the CDR3, the DNA is TGTGCCAGCAGTTGTGGACTAGCGGGAGGAGAGCAGTACTTC.

As for this clonotype: The junction does not match germline at one end; this may be a read error. This rearrangement joins TRBV28 to TRBJ1-2, with D possibly being TRBD1 (5 bases). The germline V gene has CDR1 MDHEN and CDR2 SYDVKM. CDR3 length: 14 amino acids. CDR3 DNA sequence: TGTGCCAGCAGTTCCATACAGGTTAACTATGGCCACACCTTC. Translating gives CASSSIQVNYGHTF.

Regarding this clonotype: This may arise from a read error, as a much more abundant clone is one base away. The chain joins TRBV11-2 to TRBJ1-2; the D is unclear. Germline values: CDR1 SGHAT, CDR2 FQNNGV. V was clipped by 0 bases and J by 7 bases, with 18 bases between them. This CDR3 region has 16 residues. The CDR3 is CASSLERSGPHCGYTF. Written as DNA, the CDR3 is TGTGCCAGCAGCTTAGAGAGGTCAGGCCCTCACTGTGGCTACACCTTC.

This clonotype occurred a few times. The chain has TRBV7-8 and TRBJ1-1; D unresolved. The germline gives CDR1 SGHVS, CDR2 FQNEAQ. CDR3 size: 13 residues. V lost 3 bases and J 12 bases, leaving 17 bases between the germline ends. The CDR3 is CASSLESASISFF. CDR3 bases: TGTGCCAGCAGCTTGGAATCTGCCTCAATATCTTTCTTT.

This clonotype was observed a single time. The CDR3 reads CASSPKGGVRGDSYEQYF. CDR3 in DNA: TGTGCCAGCAGCCCGAAGGGGGGCGTGAGAGGGGATTCCTACGAGCAGTACTTC. The chain combines TRBV4-2 with TRBJ2-7, with D possibly being TRBD1 or TRBD2 (6 bases each). The CDR3 has 18 residues. Germline CDR1 is LGHNA and CDR2 is YNFKEQ. V shed 4 bases and J shed 1 base, with 23 bases lying between them.